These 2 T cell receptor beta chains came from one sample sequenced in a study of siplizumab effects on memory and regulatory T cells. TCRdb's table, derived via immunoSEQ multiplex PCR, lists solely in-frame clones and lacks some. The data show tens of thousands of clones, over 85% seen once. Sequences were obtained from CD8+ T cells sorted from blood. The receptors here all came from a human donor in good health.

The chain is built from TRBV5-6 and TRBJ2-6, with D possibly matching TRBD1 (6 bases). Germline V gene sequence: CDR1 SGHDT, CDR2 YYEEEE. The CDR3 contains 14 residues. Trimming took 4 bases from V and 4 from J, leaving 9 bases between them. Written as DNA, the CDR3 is TGTGCCAGCAGCCCAGGGGTCGGGGCCAACGTCCTGACTTTC. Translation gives CASSPGVGANVLTF.

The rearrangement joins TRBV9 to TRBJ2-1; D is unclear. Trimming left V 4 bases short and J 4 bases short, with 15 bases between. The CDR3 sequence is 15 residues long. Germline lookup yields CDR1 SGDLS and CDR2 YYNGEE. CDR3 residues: CASSPDAPLYNEQFF. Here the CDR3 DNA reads TGTGCCAGCAGCCCCGATGCTCCTCTTTACAATGAGCAGTTCTTC.